This TCR beta chain was obtained from a study of Graves' ophthalmopathy and Graves' hyperthyroidism. From germline, CDR1 is KGHDR and CDR2 SFDVKD. CDR3 size: 13 residues. V was cut by 4 bases and J by 5 bases, with 11 bases left in between. About this clonotype: What it binds is not known.

Study findings and constraints: Built on 13 signatures, a model told ophthalmopathy apart from stable hyperthyroidism with 85% to 90% sensitivity and over 80% specificity. Clonotypes were expanded in thyroid at above 0.001 frequency, and most also appeared in blood.

The authors amplified TCR beta CDR3 regions, and they did so from RNA transcripts for repertoire sequencing. Following a first-round RT-PCR that used HTBI primers, a second-round multiplex PCR was carried out. From the multiplex PCR reads, TCRdb called clonotypes with MiXCR, one entry per CDR3 protein. This table holds about 600,000 distinct CDR3 sequences, just under 40% found once. Recruitment covered hyperthyroidism patients aged 18 to 65 whose new diagnosis was of under 2 months' duration. Clinicians diagnosed using symptoms, serum thyroxine, TRAb, thyroid ultrasound and orbital computed tomography.

The chain combines TRBV24-1 with TRBJ2-7, with D perhaps matching TRBD2 (6 bases). Source material: peripheral blood or thyroid tissue (not recorded which). This sequence originates from an adult man with Graves' hyperthyroidism. CDR3: CATSDRRDHEQYF. CDR3 nucleotide sequence: TGTGCCACCAGTGACAGGAGGGACCACGAGCAGTACTTC.